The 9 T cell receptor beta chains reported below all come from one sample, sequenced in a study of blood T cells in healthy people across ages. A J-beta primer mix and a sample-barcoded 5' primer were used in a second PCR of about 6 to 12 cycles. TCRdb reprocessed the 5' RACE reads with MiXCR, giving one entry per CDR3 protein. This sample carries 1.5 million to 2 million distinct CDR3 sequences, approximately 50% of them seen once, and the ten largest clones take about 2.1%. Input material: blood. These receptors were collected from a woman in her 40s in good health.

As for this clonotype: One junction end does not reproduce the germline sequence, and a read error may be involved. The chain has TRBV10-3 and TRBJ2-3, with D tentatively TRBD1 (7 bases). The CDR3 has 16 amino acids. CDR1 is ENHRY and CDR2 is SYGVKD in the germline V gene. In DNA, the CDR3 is TGTGCCATCAGTGAGTCGGGCGGGACAGCACTAGATTCGCAGTATTTT. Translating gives CAISESGGTALDSQYF.

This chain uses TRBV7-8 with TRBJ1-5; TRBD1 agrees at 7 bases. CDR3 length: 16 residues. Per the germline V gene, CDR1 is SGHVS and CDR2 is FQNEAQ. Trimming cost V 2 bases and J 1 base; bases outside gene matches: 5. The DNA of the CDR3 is TGTGCCAGCAGCTTATTTGTGGGACAGAGCAATCAGCCCCAGCATTTT. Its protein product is CASSLFVGQSNQPQHF.

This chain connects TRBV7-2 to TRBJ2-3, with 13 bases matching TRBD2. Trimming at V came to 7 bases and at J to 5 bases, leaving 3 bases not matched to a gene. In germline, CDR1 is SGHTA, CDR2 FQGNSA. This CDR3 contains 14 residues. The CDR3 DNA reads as TGTGCCAGCAACCGGACTAGCGGGGGAGATACGCAGTATTTT. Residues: CASNRTSGGDTQYF.

CDR3 sequence: CASSVRTAYEQYF. The CDR3 bases are TGTGCCAGCAGTGTGAGGACAGCCTACGAGCAGTACTTC. The chain joins TRBV6-1 to TRBJ2-7; D is perhaps TRBD1 (6 bases). The ends were cut back, 4 bases at V and 2 bases at J, with 9 bases in the middle. Germline V gene sequence: CDR1 MNHNS, CDR2 SASEGT. The CDR3 is 13 residues long.

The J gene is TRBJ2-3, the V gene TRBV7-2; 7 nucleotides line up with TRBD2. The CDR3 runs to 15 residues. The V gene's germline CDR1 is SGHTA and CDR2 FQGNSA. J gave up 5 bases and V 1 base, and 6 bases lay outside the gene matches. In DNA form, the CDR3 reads TGTGCCAGCAGCTTAGGTATAGGGAGGGGAGATACGCAGTATTTT. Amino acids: CASSLGIGRGDTQYF.

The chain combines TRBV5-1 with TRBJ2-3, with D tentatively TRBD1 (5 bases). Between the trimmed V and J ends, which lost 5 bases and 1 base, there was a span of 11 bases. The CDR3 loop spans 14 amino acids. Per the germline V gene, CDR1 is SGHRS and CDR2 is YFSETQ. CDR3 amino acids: CASRLRVGTDTQYF. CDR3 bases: TGCGCCAGCAGACTCAGGGTGGGCACAGATACGCAGTATTTT.

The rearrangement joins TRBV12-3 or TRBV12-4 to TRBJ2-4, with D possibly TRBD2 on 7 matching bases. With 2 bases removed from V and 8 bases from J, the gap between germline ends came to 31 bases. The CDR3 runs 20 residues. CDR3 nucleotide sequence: TGTGCCAGCAGTTTACCACCATGGGGGGGGGCCGATTTGACTAAACACATTCAGTACTTC. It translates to CASSLPPWGGADLTKHIQYF.

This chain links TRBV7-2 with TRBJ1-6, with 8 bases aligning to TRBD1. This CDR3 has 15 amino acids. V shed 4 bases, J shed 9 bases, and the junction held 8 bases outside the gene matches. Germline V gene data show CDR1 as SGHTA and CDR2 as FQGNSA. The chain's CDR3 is CASSSFDRGASPLHF. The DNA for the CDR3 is TGTGCCAGCAGCTCCTTCGACAGGGGCGCTTCACCCCTCCACTTT.

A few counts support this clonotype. The CDR3 DNA reads as TGTGCCAGCAGTAGTAGGGGACAACCTTCTAACTATGGCTACACCTTC. The encoded protein is CASSSRGQPSNYGYTF. The chain joins TRBV12-3 or TRBV12-4 to TRBJ1-2; a possible D gene is TRBD1 (6 bases). The V end was cut by 5 bases, the J end by 0 bases, with 16 bases between. This CDR3 has 16 amino acids.